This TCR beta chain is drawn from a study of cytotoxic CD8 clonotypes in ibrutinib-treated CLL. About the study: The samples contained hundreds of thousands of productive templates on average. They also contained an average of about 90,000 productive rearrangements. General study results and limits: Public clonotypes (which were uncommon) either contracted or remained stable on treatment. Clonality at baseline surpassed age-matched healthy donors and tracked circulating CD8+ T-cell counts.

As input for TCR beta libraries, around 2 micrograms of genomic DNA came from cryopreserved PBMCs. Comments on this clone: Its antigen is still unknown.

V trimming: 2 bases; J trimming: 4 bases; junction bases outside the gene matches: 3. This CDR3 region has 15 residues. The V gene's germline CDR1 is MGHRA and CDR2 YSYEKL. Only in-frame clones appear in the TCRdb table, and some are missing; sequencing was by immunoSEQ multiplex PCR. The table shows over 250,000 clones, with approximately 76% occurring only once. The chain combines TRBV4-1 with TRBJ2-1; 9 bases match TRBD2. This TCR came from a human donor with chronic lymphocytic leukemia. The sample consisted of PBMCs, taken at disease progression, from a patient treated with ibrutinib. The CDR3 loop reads CASSQHGLAYNEQFF. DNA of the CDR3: TGCGCCAGCAGCCAACATGGACTAGCGTACAATGAGCAGTTCTTC.